This T cell receptor beta chain was identified in a study of cytomegalovirus exposure and HLA in healthy donors. V lost 4 bases to trimming and J lost 6 bases, with 13 bases between them. Germline loops: CDR1 SGHVS, CDR2 FQNEAQ. The CDR3 has 14 residues. Study conclusions and caveats: Most TCR sequences were seen very rarely across donors, but some public TCRs occurred in many.

TCRdb's copy holds only in-frame clones and misses some; the assay was immunoSEQ multiplex PCR. The sample consists of 150,000 to 250,000 clones, roughly 82% of them appearing once. Among the 120 or so subjects of the validation cohort, separate from the roughly 700-subject first cohort, were the donors. This clone showed up just once. Its target is not known. The rearrangement links TRBV7-8 to TRBJ2-1; D is perhaps TRBD2 (5 bases). The sequence was collected from a woman aged 30 to 39 in good health and CMV-seropositive. The sequenced material came from PBMCs. The CDR3 sequence is CASSSSRSGNEQFF. In DNA, the CDR3 is TGTGCCAGCAGCTCTAGCCGATCGGGCAATGAGCAGTTCTTC.